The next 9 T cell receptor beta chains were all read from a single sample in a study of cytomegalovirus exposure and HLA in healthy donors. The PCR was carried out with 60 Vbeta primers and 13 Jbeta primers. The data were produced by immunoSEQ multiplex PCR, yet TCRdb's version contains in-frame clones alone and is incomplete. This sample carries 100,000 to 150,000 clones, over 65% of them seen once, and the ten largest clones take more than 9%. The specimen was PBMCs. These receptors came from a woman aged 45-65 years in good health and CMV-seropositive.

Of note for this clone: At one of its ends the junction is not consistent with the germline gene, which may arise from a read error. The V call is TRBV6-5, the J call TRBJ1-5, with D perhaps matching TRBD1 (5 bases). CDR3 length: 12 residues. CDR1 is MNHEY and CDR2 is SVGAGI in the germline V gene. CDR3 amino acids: CACSQGNQPQHF. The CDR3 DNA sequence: TGTGCCTGCAGCCAGGGAAATCAGCCCCAGCATTTT.

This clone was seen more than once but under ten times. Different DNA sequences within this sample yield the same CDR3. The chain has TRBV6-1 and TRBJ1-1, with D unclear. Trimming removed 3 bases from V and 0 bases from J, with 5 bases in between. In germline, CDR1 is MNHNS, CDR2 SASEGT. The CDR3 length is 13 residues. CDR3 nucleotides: TGTGCCAGCAGTGATGGCCTGAACACTGAAGCTTTCTTT. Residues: CASSDGLNTEAFF.

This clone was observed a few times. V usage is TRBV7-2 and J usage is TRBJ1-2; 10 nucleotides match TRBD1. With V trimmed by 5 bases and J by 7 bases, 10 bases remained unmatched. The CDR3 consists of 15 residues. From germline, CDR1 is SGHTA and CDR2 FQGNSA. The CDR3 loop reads CASSTRQGAGGGYTF. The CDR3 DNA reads TGTGCCAGCAGCACCCGACAGGGGGCAGGGGGTGGCTACACCTTC.

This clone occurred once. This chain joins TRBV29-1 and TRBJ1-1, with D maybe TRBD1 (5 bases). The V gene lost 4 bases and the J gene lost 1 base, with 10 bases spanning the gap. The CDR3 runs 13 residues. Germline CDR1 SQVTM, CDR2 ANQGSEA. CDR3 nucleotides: TGCAGCGTTGCCGGGGGGAGGAACACTGAAGCTTTCTTT. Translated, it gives CSVAGGRNTEAFF.

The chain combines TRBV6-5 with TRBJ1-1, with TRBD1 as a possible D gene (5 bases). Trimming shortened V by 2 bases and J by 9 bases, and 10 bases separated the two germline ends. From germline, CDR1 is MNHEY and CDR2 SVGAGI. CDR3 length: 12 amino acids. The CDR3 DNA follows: TGTGCCAGCAGTTACGGGGGGGTCAAAGCTTTCTTT. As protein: CASSYGGVKAFF.

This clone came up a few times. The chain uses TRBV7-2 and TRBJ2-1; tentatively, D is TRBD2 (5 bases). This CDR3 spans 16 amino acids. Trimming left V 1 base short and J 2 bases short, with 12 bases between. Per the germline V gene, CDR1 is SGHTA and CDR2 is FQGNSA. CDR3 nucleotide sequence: TGTGCCAGCAGCTTAGGGGGTTCGGGGACCTACAATGAGCAGTTCTTC. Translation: CASSLGGSGTYNEQFF.

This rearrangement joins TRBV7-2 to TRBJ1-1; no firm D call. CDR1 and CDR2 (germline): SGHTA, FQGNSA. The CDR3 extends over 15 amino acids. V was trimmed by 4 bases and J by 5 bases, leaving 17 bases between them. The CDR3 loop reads CASSSLRGAGTEAFF. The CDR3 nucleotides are TGTGCCAGCAGCTCTCTCCGGGGTGCGGGGACTGAAGCTTTCTTT.

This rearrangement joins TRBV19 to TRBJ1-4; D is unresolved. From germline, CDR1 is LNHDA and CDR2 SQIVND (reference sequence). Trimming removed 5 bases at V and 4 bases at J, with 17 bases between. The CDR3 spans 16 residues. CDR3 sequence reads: CASSPYTGSYNEKLFF. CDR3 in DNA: TGTGCCAGTAGTCCATATACCGGGAGCTATAATGAAAAACTGTTTTTT. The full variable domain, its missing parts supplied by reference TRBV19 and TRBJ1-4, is DGGITQSPKYLFRKEGQNVTLSCEQNLNHDAMYWYRQDPGQGLRLIYYSQIVNDFQKGDIAEGYSVSREKKESFPLTVTSAQKNPTAFYLCASSPYTGSYNEKLFFGSGTQLSVL.

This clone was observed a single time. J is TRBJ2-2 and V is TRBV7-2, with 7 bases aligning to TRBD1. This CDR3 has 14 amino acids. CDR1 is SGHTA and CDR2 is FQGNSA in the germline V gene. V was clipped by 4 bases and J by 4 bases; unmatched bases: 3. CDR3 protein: CASSWDSVTGELFF. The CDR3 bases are TGTGCCAGCAGCTGGGACAGCGTCACCGGGGAGCTGTTTTTT.